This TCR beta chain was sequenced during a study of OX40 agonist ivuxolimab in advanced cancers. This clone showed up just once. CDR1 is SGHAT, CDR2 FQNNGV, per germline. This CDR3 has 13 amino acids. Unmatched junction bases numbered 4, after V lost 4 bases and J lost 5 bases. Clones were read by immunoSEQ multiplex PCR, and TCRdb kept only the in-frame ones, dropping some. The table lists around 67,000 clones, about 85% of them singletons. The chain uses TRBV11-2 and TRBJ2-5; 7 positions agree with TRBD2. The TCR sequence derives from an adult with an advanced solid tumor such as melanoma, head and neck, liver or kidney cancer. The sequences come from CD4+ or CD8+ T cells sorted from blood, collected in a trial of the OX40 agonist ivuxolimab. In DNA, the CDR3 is TGTGCCAGCAGCTCTGGACTAGGGGAGACCCAGTACTTC. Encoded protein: CASSSGLGETQYF.